What follows are 28 T cell receptor beta chains derived from one specimen sequenced in a study of blood T cell repertoires in COVID-19. Profiled with immunoSEQ multiplex PCR; TCRdb holds only in-frame clones, not every one. Among some 80,000 clones listed, about four fifths were seen once. Material: peripheral blood. These receptors were obtained from a woman of 80 years or more with active or convalescent COVID-19.

CDR3: CASRAGGNQETQYF. DNA for the CDR3: TGTGCCAGCAGGGCTGGGGGGAACCAAGAGACCCAGTACTTC. This rearrangement joins TRBV6-5 to TRBJ2-5; tentative D call: TRBD2 (6 bases). The CDR3 loop spans 14 amino acids. The germline gives CDR1 MNHEY, CDR2 SVGAGI. Trimming removed 6 bases from V and 0 bases from J, with 11 bases in between.

The CDR3 reads CASSSFGDRGLGGQPQHF. The CDR3 DNA reads as TGTGCCAGCAGCTCCTTCGGGGACAGGGGCCTCGGTGGTCAGCCCCAGCATTTT. The gene calls are TRBV5-6 and TRBJ1-5; the match to TRBD1 covers 10 bases. This CDR3 comprises 18 residues. Per the germline V gene, CDR1 is SGHDT and CDR2 is YYEEEE. The trim removed 3 bases at V and 6 bases at J, leaving 15 bases unmatched.

This clone was seen more than once but under ten times. The rearrangement uses TRBV19 and TRBJ1-5; D might be TRBD1 (5 bases). Trimming pared 7 bases from V and 5 bases from J, leaving 9 bases between. CDR3 length equals 12 residues. CDR1 and CDR2 (germline): LNHDA, SQIVND (reference sequence). The CDR3 protein is CASKEGYQPQHF. CDR3 nucleotide sequence: TGTGCCAGTAAGGAGGGGTATCAGCCCCAGCATTTT.

The chain employs TRBV9 and TRBJ2-1, with 8 bases aligning to TRBD1. The germline gives CDR1 SGDLS, CDR2 YYNGEE. V lost 4 bases, J lost 4 bases, and 7 bases stayed unmatched. The CDR3 extends over 15 amino acids. CDR3 protein: CASSPQGASYNEQFF. As DNA, the CDR3 is TGTGCCAGCAGCCCTCAGGGGGCTTCTTACAATGAGCAGTTCTTC.

V gene TRBV28 combines with J gene TRBJ2-3; perhaps TRBD1 as D (5 bases). V dropped 3 bases and J dropped 1 base, with 11 bases sitting between them. This CDR3 region has 15 residues. CDR1 and CDR2 (germline): MDHEN, SYDVKM. CDR3 bases: TGTGCCAGCAGTTTCCCCAGGGTTGGCACAGATACGCAGTATTTT. Translated: CASSFPRVGTDTQYF.

This clone was seen more than once but under ten times. The chain couples TRBV11-2 to TRBJ2-3, with TRBD1 matching over 7 bases. The CDR3 contains 15 residues. CDR1 is SGHAT, CDR2 FQNNGV, per germline. J lost 3 bases, V lost 5 bases, and 8 bases had no gene match. In nucleotides, the CDR3 is TGTGCCAGCAGCATACGACAGGGTGGGACAGATACGCAGTATTTT. Encoded protein: CASSIRQGGTDTQYF.

This chain uses TRBV28 with TRBJ2-7, with D possibly matching TRBD1 (6 bases). Between the trimmed V and J ends, which lost 3 bases and 11 bases, there was a span of 11 bases. This CDR3 region has 11 residues. Per the germline V gene, CDR1 is MDHEN and CDR2 is SYDVKM. CDR3 amino acids: CASSFGTLEYF. The CDR3, as DNA: TGTGCCAGCAGTTTCGGGACATTGGAGTACTTC.

This chain uses TRBV5-1 with TRBJ2-1, with D possibly being TRBD2 (5 bases). V lost 3 bases, J lost 5 bases, and 12 bases lay in between. This CDR3 contains 14 residues. CDR1 is SGHRS, CDR2 YFSETQ, per germline. This CDR3 is CASSSSRGHNEQFF. CDR3 coding DNA: TGCGCCAGCAGCTCCTCCCGGGGTCACAATGAGCAGTTCTTC.

The rearrangement uses TRBV28 and TRBJ2-1; possibly TRBD2 for D (5 bases). The V and J ends lost 5 bases and 2 bases respectively, with 16 bases between them. Germline-derived CDR1 and CDR2 are MDHEN and SYDVKM. The CDR3 sequence is 16 residues long. In nucleotides, the CDR3 is TGTGCCAGCAGTCTACTAGTTCACCCGACCTACAATGAGCAGTTCTTC. Protein sequence: CASSLLVHPTYNEQFF.

The chain has TRBV7-2 and TRBJ2-7, with 10 nucleotides matching TRBD1. CDR1 and CDR2 (germline): SGHTA, FQGNSA. V dropped 2 bases and J dropped 7; count of bases not matched to a gene: 14. This CDR3 has 17 amino acids. The CDR3 is CASSLSAGQGIPLEQYF. The CDR3 region has the DNA TGTGCCAGCAGCTTATCAGCGGGACAGGGGATTCCCCTGGAGCAGTACTTC. The entire variable domain, with the rest obtained from reference TRBV7-2 and TRBJ2-7, is as follows: GAGVSQSPSNKVTEKGKDVELRCDPISGHTALYWYRQSLGQGLEFLIYFQGNSAPDKSGLPSDRFSAERTGGSVSTLTIQRTQQEDSAVYLCASSLSAGQGIPLEQYFGPGTRLTVT.

V gene TRBV30 combines with J gene TRBJ2-1; TRBD2 matches at 7 bases. This CDR3 comprises 15 residues. In germline, CDR1 is GTSNPN, CDR2 SVGIG (reference sequence). J was trimmed by 5 bases and V by 6 bases; bases with no gene match: 13. CDR3 sequence (DNA): TGTGCCTGCGGAAGCGGGGTATTGGTAAACAATGAGCAGTTCTTC. Translating gives CACGSGVLVNNEQFF. The full variable domain, its missing parts supplied by reference TRBV30 and TRBJ2-1, is SQTIHQWPATLVQPVGSPLSLECTVEGTSNPNLYWYRQAAGRGLQLLFYSVGIGQISSEVPQNLSASRPQDRQFILSSKKLLLSDSGFYLCACGSGVLVNNEQFFGPGTRLTVL.

This rearrangement joins TRBV9 to TRBJ2-1, with 10 bases lining up with TRBD1. The V gene's germline CDR1 is SGDLS and CDR2 YYNGEE. The CDR3 covers 15 residues. V shed 0 bases, J shed 6 bases, and the junction held 3 bases outside the gene matches. The CDR3 nucleotides are TGTGCCAGCAGCGTAGAGGGACAGGGGTCCAATGAGCAGTTCTTC. This sequence encodes CASSVEGQGSNEQFF.

This rearrangement joins TRBV4-2 to TRBJ2-5; 13 nucleotides agree with TRBD2. Germline assignment: CDR1 LGHNA and CDR2 YNFKEQ. J gave up 1 base and V 4 bases, and 12 bases lay outside the gene matches. CDR3 length: 19 residues. CDR3 sequence (DNA): TGTGCCAGCAGCCTTCAAAGGACTAGCGGGAGTAGCGGCCAAGAGACCCAGTACTTC. Translated, it gives CASSLQRTSGSSGQETQYF.

The genes are TRBV3-1 (or the pseudogene TRBV3-2) and TRBJ1-2; unclear D gene. The V end lost 3 bases, the J end lost 6 bases, and 14 bases lay between the germline ends. Looked up from germline, CDR1 is LGHDT and CDR2 is YNNKEL (reference sequence). The length of the CDR3 is 14 residues. As DNA, the CDR3 is TGTGCCAGCAGCCACGGGAGGGCTGGGAATGGCTACACCTTC. This sequence encodes CASSHGRAGNGYTF.

This clone was seen once. V usage is TRBV19 and J usage is TRBJ2-3; the D gene is possibly TRBD2 (5 bases). V was cut by 6 bases and J by 2 bases, with 24 bases left in between. This CDR3 is built from 18 residues. The germline gives CDR1 LNHDA, CDR2 SQIVND (reference sequence). For the CDR3, the DNA is TGTGCCAGTAGCGATAAACGAGGGAAGGCTACTAACACAGATACGCAGTATTTT. Amino acids: CASSDKRGKATNTDTQYF.

The J gene is TRBJ2-1, the V gene TRBV6-5; D perhaps matches TRBD1 (6 bases). The germline V and J ends were trimmed by 4 bases and 4 bases, with 11 bases remaining between them. The germline CDR1 and CDR2 sequences are MNHEY and SVGAGI. This CDR3 contains 14 residues. The CDR3, as DNA: TGTGCCAGCAGTTCCCGGGACACGTACAATGAGCAGTTCTTC. The encoded protein is CASSSRDTYNEQFF.

This sequence joins TRBV12-3 or TRBV12-4 and TRBJ2-3, with TRBD2 matching 7 bases. V was clipped by 9 bases and J by 5 bases; unmatched bases: 2. This CDR3 region has 11 residues. This CDR3 reads CASKRGDTQYF. CDR3 sequence (DNA): TGTGCCAGTAAGCGGGGAGATACGCAGTATTTT.

CDR3 sequence: CASSSRQGANYGYTF. The CDR3, as DNA: TGTGCCAGCAGCTCCCGACAGGGAGCTAACTATGGCTACACCTTC. The chain combines TRBV7-2 with TRBJ1-2; 7 nucleotides line up with TRBD1. V lost 4 bases to trimming and J lost 0 bases; unmatched junction nucleotides: 5. The CDR3 consists of 15 residues. The germline V gene has CDR1 SGHTA and CDR2 FQGNSA.

The V gene is TRBV28, the J gene TRBJ2-5; D is possibly TRBD1 (6 bases). Germline assignment: CDR1 MDHEN and CDR2 SYDVKM. Deletions cut 7 bases from V and 3 bases from J, with 12 bases between. This CDR3 comprises 13 residues. The CDR3 DNA sequence: TGTGCCAGCACCTATCCAGGGGAAGAGACCCAGTACTTC. Amino acid sequence: CASTYPGEETQYF.

This chain joins TRBV3-1 (or the pseudogene TRBV3-2) and TRBJ2-2, with TRBD2 as a possible D gene (6 bases). Trimming shortened V by 3 bases and J by 4 bases, and 21 bases separated the two germline ends. Germline values: CDR1 LGHDT, CDR2 YNNKEL (reference sequence). This CDR3 spans 18 amino acids. The CDR3 protein is CASSHKGWGGGTTGELFF. DNA of the CDR3: TGTGCCAGCAGCCACAAGGGATGGGGAGGAGGAACCACCGGGGAGCTGTTTTTT.

The genes are TRBV18 and TRBJ1-1; possible D gene TRBD1, 6 bases. Trimming stripped 2 bases from V and 4 bases from J, with 14 bases between. This CDR3 is built from 15 residues. The V gene's germline CDR1 is KGHSH and CDR2 LQKENI. Written as DNA, the CDR3 is TGTGCCAGCTCACCATCGTCAGGGGCGGGCACTGAAGCTTTCTTT. This sequence encodes CASSPSSGAGTEAFF.

CDR3 protein: CASSRQGNQPQHF. In DNA form, the CDR3 reads TGTGCCAGCAGCCGCCAGGGGAATCAGCCCCAGCATTTT. The V call is TRBV3-1 (or the pseudogene TRBV3-2), the J call TRBJ1-5; a possible D gene is TRBD1 (6 bases). Germline assignment: CDR1 LGHDT and CDR2 YNNKEL (reference sequence). This CDR3 region has 13 residues. Trimming pared 4 bases from V and 4 bases from J, leaving 8 bases between.

The J gene is TRBJ1-5, the V gene TRBV7-2; 8 nucleotides agree with TRBD1. The CDR3 spans 16 residues. Germline V gives CDR1 SGHTA, CDR2 FQGNSA. V shed 1 base, J shed 7 bases, and the junction held 9 bases outside the gene matches. CDR3 DNA: TGTGCCAGCAGCTTAGTTAGTCAGGGGGCGGGCCAGCCCCAGCATTTT. Residues: CASSLVSQGAGQPQHF.

CDR3 region: CGTAATGANVLTF. The CDR3 nucleotides are TGTGGGACAGCAGCTACTGGGGCCAACGTCCTGACTTTC. The rearrangement joins TRBV28 to TRBJ2-6; perhaps TRBD1 as D (6 bases). The length of the CDR3 is 13 residues. CDR1 is MDHEN and CDR2 is SYDVKM in the germline V gene.

The rearrangement links TRBV5-6 to TRBJ2-7; 10 positions agree with TRBD1. V trimming: 4 bases; J trimming: 6 bases; junction bases outside the gene matches: 13. The CDR3 is 16 residues long. The germline V gene encodes CDR1 SGHDT and CDR2 YYEEEE. The CDR3 loop reads CASSRRDRGRPGEQYF. Here the CDR3 DNA reads TGTGCCAGCAGCCGGCGTGACAGGGGGCGCCCTGGCGAGCAGTACTTC.

This clone was seen a single time. This chain uses TRBV4-1 with TRBJ1-2; perhaps TRBD1 as D (6 bases). CDR1 is MGHRA and CDR2 is YSYEKL in the germline V gene. The CDR3 has 16 residues. Trimming cost V 0 bases and J 0 bases, with 11 bases left between them. The CDR3 DNA reads as TGCGCCAGCAGCCAAGAGTGGGGGGGCCCTAACTATGGCTACACCTTC. Residues: CASSQEWGGPNYGYTF.

The chain is built from TRBV7-3 and TRBJ2-1; a possible D gene is TRBD1 (5 bases). The CDR3 runs 16 residues. The germline CDR1 and CDR2 sequences are SGHTA and FQGTGA. Trimming left V 0 bases short and J 4 bases short, with 13 bases between. CDR3 sequence (DNA): TGTGCCAGCAGCTTAACCCTGGGGCGGAGTTACAATGAGCAGTTCTTC. Translated, it gives CASSLTLGRSYNEQFF.

This sequence joins TRBV6-2 or TRBV6-3 and TRBJ2-7, with D maybe TRBD2 (5 bases). The germline V and J ends were trimmed by 6 bases and 3 bases, with 15 bases remaining between them. CDR3 length: 14 residues. Germline assignment: CDR1 MNHEY and CDR2 SVGEGT. The CDR3 spells CASSILVFGYEQYF. The CDR3 nucleotides are TGTGCCAGCAGCATACTAGTTTTCGGCTACGAGCAGTACTTC.